A single sample is the source of the 17 T cell receptor beta chains below, sequenced in a study of a mutant IDH1 vaccine in newly diagnosed glioma (dated by TCRdb to the early 2020s). These receptors lack a known antigen. The sample's time point, from its label and the paper: week 35, safety follow-up. Every vaccine dose consisted of 300 ug of a 20-mer mutant IDH1 peptide in Montanide, administered subcutaneously together with topical imiquimod. The receptor library was made with the immunoSEQ multiplex PCR assay. TCRdb's version of the immuneACCESS table is confined to in-frame rearrangements and falls short of the full clone set. An unresolved V gene accounts for under half of the shortfall where checked; the remainder is of unknown origin. This sample comprises 45,000 to 55,000 clones, around 85% of them detected only once. Roughly 6.3% of the sample is held by the ten biggest clonotypes. The material sequenced was PBMCs, taken from a glioma patient whose treatment included an IDH1 peptide vaccine. These receptor sequences come from a man aged 35 to 55 with glioma.

CDR3 nucleotides: TGTGCCAGTAGTATTTTCAGTCCGGATCAGCCCCAGCATTTT. It specifies CASSIFSPDQPQHF. The chain recombines TRBV19 with TRBJ1-5; D is unclear. The V gene lost 3 bases and the J gene lost 5 bases, with 11 bases spanning the gap. Per germline, CDR1 LNHDA and CDR2 SQIVND (reference sequence). This CDR3 is 14 amino acids long.

The V call is TRBV18, the J call TRBJ1-1; D gene unclear. V was cut by 3 bases and J by 6 bases, with 11 bases left in between. The CDR3 consists of 13 residues. CDR1 is KGHSH, CDR2 LQKENI, per germline. CDR3: CASSPDEYAEAFF. The CDR3 nucleotides are TGTGCCAGCTCACCGGACGAGTACGCTGAAGCTTTCTTT.

The genes are TRBV7-6 and TRBJ2-5, with D possibly TRBD1 on 6 matching bases. Germline loops: CDR1 SGHVS, CDR2 FNYEAQ. This CDR3 contains 15 residues. The V end was cut by 5 bases, the J end by 0 bases, with 13 bases between. The CDR3 nucleotides read TGTGCCAGCAGCCCTCGGACAGCGTACCAAGAGACCCAGTACTTC. This gives the protein CASSPRTAYQETQYF.

V and J are TRBV5-1 and TRBJ1-2; 12 bases agree with TRBD1. CDR1 is SGHRS, CDR2 YFSETQ, per germline. The CDR3 contains 16 residues. The ends lost 0 bases at V and 8 bases at J; junction bases unmatched: 8. The CDR3 DNA reads as TGCGCCAGCAGCTTGGCCAAGGGACAGGGGGCTGGGGGCTACACCTTC. It specifies CASSLAKGQGAGGYTF.

This chain's CDR3 is CSVVAGQGQPQHF. The CDR3, as DNA: TGCAGCGTTGTCGCGGGACAGGGGCAGCCCCAGCATTTT. The rearrangement uses TRBV29-1 and TRBJ1-5, with 10 bases that match TRBD1. Germline V CDR1 and CDR2: SQVTM, ANQGSEA. The CDR3 runs to 13 residues. With V trimmed by 4 bases and J by 7 bases, 4 bases remained unmatched.

The chain links TRBV10-2 to TRBJ1-1; weak D call: TRBD1 (5 bases). Per the germline V gene, CDR1 is WSHSY and CDR2 is SAAADI. This CDR3 is built from 11 residues. V was pared by 8 bases and J by 6 bases, with 10 bases between. The CDR3 DNA reads TGCGCCAGCGTCGGGGCCTCTGAAGCTTTCTTT. It encodes CASVGASEAFF.

This chain connects TRBV6-1 to TRBJ1-4; D uncertain. The CDR3 runs to 17 residues. Germline CDR1 reads MNHNS; CDR2 reads SASEGT. The V gene lost 0 bases and the J gene lost 5 bases, with 16 bases spanning the gap. As DNA, the CDR3 is TGTGCCAGCAGTGAAGCGGGGTGGAGGACCGGGAATGAAAAACTGTTTTTT. Protein: CASSEAGWRTGNEKLFF.

The V call is TRBV6-5, the J call TRBJ2-3; D unresolved. V lost 1 base to trimming and J lost 5 bases, with 13 bases between them. Per the germline V gene, CDR1 is MNHEY and CDR2 is SVGAGI. The length of the CDR3 is 15 residues. The CDR3 bases are TGTGCCAGCAGTTACTTCGGCTTACGAAGAGATACGCAGTATTTT. This translates into CASSYFGLRRDTQYF.

The J gene is TRBJ1-1, the V gene TRBV11-2; perhaps TRBD1 as D (6 bases). The CDR3 totals 14 residues. Germline V gene sequence: CDR1 SGHAT, CDR2 FQNNGV. V dropped 1 base and J dropped 2 bases, with 8 bases sitting between them. CDR3 amino acids: CASSLVRGNTEAFF. In nucleotides, the CDR3 is TGTGCCAGCAGCTTAGTCAGGGGAAACACTGAAGCTTTCTTT. Filled out from reference TRBV11-2 and TRBJ1-1, the complete variable domain reads EAGVAQSPRYKIIEKRQSVAFWCNPISGHATLYWYQQILGQGPKLLIQFQNNGVVDDSQLPKDRFSAERLKGVDSTLKIQPAKLEDSAVYLCASSLVRGNTEAFFGQGTRLTVV.

This chain joins TRBV27 and TRBJ1-2; 11 nucleotides line up with TRBD1. The V gene end was trimmed by 6 bases and the J gene end by 3 bases; junction bases not matched to a gene: 3. The CDR3 consists of 14 residues. The V gene's germline CDR1 is MNHEY and CDR2 SMNVEV (reference sequence). The CDR3 DNA follows: TGTGCCAGCAGGGGACAGGGGGTATACTATGGCTACACCTTC. This gives the protein CASRGQGVYYGYTF.

The chain links TRBV29-1 to TRBJ2-5; TRBD2 is a possible D gene (6 bases). Germline lookup yields CDR1 SQVTM and CDR2 ANQGSEA. This CDR3 comprises 13 residues. V lost 7 bases to trimming and J lost 0 bases, with 12 bases between them. The DNA of the CDR3 is TGCAGCGGTGGCCGGGGGTACCAAGAGACCCAGTACTTC. Translation: CSGGRGYQETQYF.

V gene TRBV2 combines with J gene TRBJ2-1, with 9 nucleotides matching TRBD2. J gave up 5 bases and V 3 bases, and 5 bases lay outside the gene matches. This CDR3 contains 15 residues. Per the germline V gene, CDR1 is SNHLY and CDR2 is FYNNEI. In nucleotides, the CDR3 is TGTGCCAGCAGTGACCCGACTAGCGGAAACAATGAGCAGTTCTTC. This encodes CASSDPTSGNNEQFF. The entire variable domain, with the rest obtained from reference TRBV2 and TRBJ2-1, is as follows: EPEVTQTPSHQVTQMGQEVILRCVPISNHLYFYWYRQILGQKVEFLVSFYNNEISEKSEIFDDQFSVERPDGSNFTLKIRSTKLEDSAMYFCASSDPTSGNNEQFFGPGTRLTVL.

Comments on this clone: Likely a read error: the CDR3 ends without its conserved phenylalanine or tryptophan. No DNA is shown, since the ends of the CDR3 on it are uncertain; the CDR3 is the one TCRdb lists. CDR3 sequence: CAWGVGQGLLL. This chain links TRBV30 with TRBJ2-7; no check of the table's D call, TRBD1, against the DNA was made. Germline CDR1 and CDR2: GTSNPN and SVGIG (reference sequence). The CDR3 comprises 11 residues, both ends counted.

The chain is built from TRBV5-4 and TRBJ1-6, with a weak D call TRBD1 (6 bases). Germline V lookup: CDR1 SGHNT, CDR2 YYREEE (reference sequence). The CDR3 has 14 amino acids. Trimming removed 4 bases at V and 7 bases at J, with 12 bases between. The CDR3 region is CASSKATGNSPLHF. Written as DNA, the CDR3 is TGTGCCAGCAGCAAAGCGACAGGAAATTCACCCCTCCACTTT.

The V gene is TRBV4-1, the J gene TRBJ2-1; 9 bases agree with TRBD2. The junction had 7 bases not matched to a gene; V was cut back by 6 bases and J by 7 bases. CDR1 is MGHRA, CDR2 YSYEKL, per germline. The CDR3 covers 14 residues. The CDR3 sequence is CASSVAGANNEQFF. In nucleotides, the CDR3 is TGCGCCAGCAGTGTAGCGGGGGCGAATAATGAGCAGTTCTTC.

V is TRBV20-1 and J is TRBJ1-1, with no clear D. The CDR3 has 11 amino acids. V lost 5 bases and J lost 8, with 12 bases in between. CDR1 is DFQATT and CDR2 is SNEGSKA in the germline V gene (reference sequence). CDR3 amino acids: CSAARPDEAFF. CDR3 sequence (DNA): TGCAGTGCTGCCCGACCTGACGAAGCTTTCTTT.

This clone was recorded once. The chain couples TRBV6-5 to TRBJ2-1; maybe TRBD2 (6 bases). Trimming shortened V by 6 bases and J by 4 bases, and 10 bases separated the two germline ends. Germline CDR1 is MNHEY and CDR2 is SVGAGI. The CDR3 covers 13 residues. The CDR3 loop reads CASSPGTYNEQFF. The CDR3 nucleotides read TGTGCCAGCAGCCCCGGGACTTACAATGAGCAGTTCTTC.